This T cell receptor beta chain was identified during a study of PD-L1 blockade in urothelial cancer. Turning to the study itself: Peripheral blood specimens exhibited a median yield of around 150,000 T cells. Study results and limitations: More expansion of tumor-associated blood clones, seen at 3 weeks, marked durable-benefit patients.

TCRdb's table, derived via immunoSEQ multiplex PCR, lists solely in-frame clones and lacks some. The table records fewer than 30,000 clones, approximately 88% of them present only once. About this clone: As yet, its antigen is unknown.

The CDR3 is made up of 13 amino acids. V lost 4 bases and J 2 bases, leaving 9 bases between the germline ends. CDR1 is MNHNS, CDR2 SASEGT, per germline. This sample comprised PBMCs, obtained around atezolizumab (anti-PD-L1) treatment. The receptor comes from a man aged 65 to 85 with urothelial cancer. J is TRBJ2-7 and V is TRBV6-1; D is perhaps TRBD2 (6 bases). The chain's CDR3 is CASSGGVTYEQYF. The CDR3 region has the DNA TGTGCCAGCAGTGGGGGGGTAACCTACGAGCAGTACTTC.